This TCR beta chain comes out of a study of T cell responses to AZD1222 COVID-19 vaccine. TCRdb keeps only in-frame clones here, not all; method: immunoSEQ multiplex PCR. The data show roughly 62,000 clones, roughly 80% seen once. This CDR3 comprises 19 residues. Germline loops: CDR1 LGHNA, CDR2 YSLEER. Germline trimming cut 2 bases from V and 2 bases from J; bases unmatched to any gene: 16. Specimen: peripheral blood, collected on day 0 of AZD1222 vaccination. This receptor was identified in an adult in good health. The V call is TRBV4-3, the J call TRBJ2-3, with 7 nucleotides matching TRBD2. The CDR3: CASSQLGVPPGLITDTQYF. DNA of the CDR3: TGCGCCAGCAGCCAATTGGGGGTTCCTCCGGGACTAATCACAGATACGCAGTATTTT.